The T cell receptor (beta chain) under discussion was sequenced for a study of cytomegalovirus exposure and HLA in healthy donors. About the research overall: One earlier analysis, a look at 180 million or so T cells, found 117 million unique TCR beta sequences.

Trimming stripped 1 base from V and 0 bases from J, with 4 bases between. The germline V gene has CDR1 WSHSY and CDR2 SAAADI. This CDR3 contains 14 residues. The PCR employed 60 Vbeta primers together with 13 Jbeta primers. Some clones are missing from TCRdb's copy, which holds only in-frame ones; the method was immunoSEQ multiplex PCR. The sample yields fewer than 150,000 clones, approximately 74% seen once. This receptor was identified in a woman aged 45-59 years in good health and CMV-seropositive. The sample comprised PBMCs. The chain combines TRBV10-2 with TRBJ2-1, with D uncertain. Here the CDR3 reads CASSEFGSYNEQFF. The CDR3 nucleotides are TGCGCCAGCAGTGAGTTCGGCTCCTACAATGAGCAGTTCTTC.